The clone carrying this T cell receptor (beta chain) was picked up a small number of times. The sample is drawn from a study of regulatory T cells in long-lasting Graves disease. V lost 3 bases and J lost 5; bases outside the gene matches: 3. CDR3 length: 14 amino acids. Germline values: CDR1 LNHDA, CDR2 SQIVND (reference sequence). Building of the TCR beta libraries involved iRepertoire HTBI primers and Arm-PCR of CDR3 regions. TCRdb recomputed calls from the multiplex PCR reads with MiXCR, one row per CDR3 protein. The sample lists 600,000 to 650,000 distinct CDR3 sequences, roughly 16% occurring once. The time point denotes: newly diagnosed GD, antithyroid drugs for less than 3 months. With RNA extracted from PBMCs as input, the TCR library was made. The same data also contributed to another study, on T cells in Graves' hyperthyroidism and ophthalmopathy.

The J gene is TRBJ2-1, the V gene TRBV19, with 8 bases matching TRBD2. This receptor was identified in a woman under 40 with Graves disease. The sequencing here drew on peripheral blood mononuclear cells (PBMCs), taken at new diagnosis, from a patient treated with antithyroid drugs. The CDR3 is CASSILAGNNEQFF. CDR3 in DNA: TGTGCCAGTAGTATTTTAGCGGGAAACAATGAGCAGTTCTTC.